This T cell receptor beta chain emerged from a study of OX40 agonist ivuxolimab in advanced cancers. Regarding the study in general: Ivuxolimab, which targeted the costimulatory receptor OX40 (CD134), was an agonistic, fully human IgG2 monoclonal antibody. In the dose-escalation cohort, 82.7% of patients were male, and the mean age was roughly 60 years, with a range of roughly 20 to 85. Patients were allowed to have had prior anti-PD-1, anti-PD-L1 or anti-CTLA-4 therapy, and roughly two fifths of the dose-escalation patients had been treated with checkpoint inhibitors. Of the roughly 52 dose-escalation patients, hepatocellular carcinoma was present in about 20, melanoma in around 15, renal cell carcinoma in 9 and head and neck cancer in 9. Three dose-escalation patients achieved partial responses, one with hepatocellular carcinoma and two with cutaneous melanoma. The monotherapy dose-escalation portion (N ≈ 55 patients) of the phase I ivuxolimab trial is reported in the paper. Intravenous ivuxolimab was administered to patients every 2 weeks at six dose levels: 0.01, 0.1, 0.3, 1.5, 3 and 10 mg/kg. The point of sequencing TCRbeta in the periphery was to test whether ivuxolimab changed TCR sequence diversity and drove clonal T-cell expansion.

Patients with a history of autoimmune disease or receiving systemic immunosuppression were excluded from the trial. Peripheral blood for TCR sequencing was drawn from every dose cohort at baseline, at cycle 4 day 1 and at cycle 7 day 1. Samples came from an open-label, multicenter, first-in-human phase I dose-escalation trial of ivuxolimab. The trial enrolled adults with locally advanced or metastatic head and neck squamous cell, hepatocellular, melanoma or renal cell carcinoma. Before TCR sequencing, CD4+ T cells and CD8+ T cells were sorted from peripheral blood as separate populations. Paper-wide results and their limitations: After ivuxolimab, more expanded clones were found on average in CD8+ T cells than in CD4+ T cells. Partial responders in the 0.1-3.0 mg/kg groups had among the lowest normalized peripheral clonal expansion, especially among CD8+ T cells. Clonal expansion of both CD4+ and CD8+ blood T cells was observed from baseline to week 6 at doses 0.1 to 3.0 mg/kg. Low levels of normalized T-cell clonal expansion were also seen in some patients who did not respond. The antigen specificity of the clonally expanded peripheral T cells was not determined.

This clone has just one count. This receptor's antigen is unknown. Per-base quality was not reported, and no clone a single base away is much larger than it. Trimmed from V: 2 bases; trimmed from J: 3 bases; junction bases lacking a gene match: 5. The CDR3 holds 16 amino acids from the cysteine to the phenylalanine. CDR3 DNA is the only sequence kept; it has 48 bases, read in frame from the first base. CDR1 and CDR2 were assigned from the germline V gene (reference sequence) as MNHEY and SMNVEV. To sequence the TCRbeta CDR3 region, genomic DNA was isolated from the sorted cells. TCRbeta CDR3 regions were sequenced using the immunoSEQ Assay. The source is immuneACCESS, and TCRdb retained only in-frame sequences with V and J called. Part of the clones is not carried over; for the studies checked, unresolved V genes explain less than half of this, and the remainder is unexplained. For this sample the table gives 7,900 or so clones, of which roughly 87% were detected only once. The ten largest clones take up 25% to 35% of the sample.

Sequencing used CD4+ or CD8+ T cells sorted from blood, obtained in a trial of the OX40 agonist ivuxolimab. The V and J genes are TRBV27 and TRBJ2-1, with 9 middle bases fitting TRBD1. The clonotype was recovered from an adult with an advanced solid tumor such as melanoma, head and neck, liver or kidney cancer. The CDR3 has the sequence CASSLTGGRLYNEQFF. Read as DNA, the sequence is TGTGCCAGCAGTTTAACAGGGGGCAGACTCTACAATGAGCAGTTCTTC.